The 23 T cell receptor beta chains below all came from one sample that was sequenced in a study of blood T cell repertoires in COVID-19. Sequenced by immunoSEQ multiplex PCR; TCRdb stores in-frame clones only, minus some. The data show around 73,000 clones, more than 70% seen once. Sequences were obtained from peripheral blood. The receptors here all came from a man between 65 and 80 years old with COVID-19, enrolled during active disease.

In this sample, this clone turned up once. J is TRBJ2-5 and V is TRBV7-9; D is possibly TRBD2 (5 bases). V lost 1 base to trimming and J lost 2 bases, with 14 bases between them. The CDR3 is 16 amino acids. Germline assignment: CDR1 SEHNR and CDR2 FQNEAQ (reference sequence). Here the CDR3 reads CASSLVAGSHQETQYF. The CDR3 coding sequence is TGTGCCAGCAGCTTAGTGGCTGGGAGTCATCAAGAGACCCAGTACTTC.

This chain links TRBV25-1 with TRBJ2-7, with 7 positions matching TRBD1. This CDR3 is 13 amino acids long. Germline trimming cut 8 bases from V and 5 bases from J; bases unmatched to any gene: 9. In germline, CDR1 is MGHDK, CDR2 SYGVNS. CDR3 residues: CASRDSPYNEQYF. Written as DNA, the CDR3 is TGTGCCAGCCGGGACAGTCCCTATAACGAGCAGTACTTC.

This chain connects TRBV28 to TRBJ2-7; 7 bases line up with TRBD1. CDR1 is MDHEN, CDR2 SYDVKM, per germline. J lost 3 bases, V lost 4 bases, and 6 bases had no gene match. The CDR3 totals 14 residues. DNA of the CDR3: TGTGCCAGCAGTTCCGGGACAGCACTCTACGAGCAGTACTTC. Translating gives CASSSGTALYEQYF.

This clone has only one observation. The chain is built from TRBV7-3 and TRBJ2-1, with 10 positions matching TRBD1. This CDR3 is built from 13 residues. The V gene end was trimmed by 5 bases and the J gene end by 13 bases; junction bases not matched to a gene: 8. CDR1 and CDR2 from the germline V gene are SGHTA and FQGTGA. In DNA form, the CDR3 reads TGTGCCAGCAGCCCGACGGGACAGGGGCCCCAGTTCTTC. This codes for CASSPTGQGPQFF.

CDR3 nucleotides: TGTGCCAGCACCCTGCCCGGACAGGGGGCCTACGAGCAGTACTTC. Protein sequence: CASTLPGQGAYEQYF. The rearrangement links TRBV28 to TRBJ2-7; 10 positions match TRBD1. Germline loops: CDR1 MDHEN, CDR2 SYDVKM. This CDR3 spans 15 amino acids. Unmatched junction bases numbered 8, after V lost 7 bases and J lost 2 bases.

In this sample, this clone turned up a few times. The chain recombines TRBV9 with TRBJ2-3; the D is unclear. The CDR3 is made up of 14 amino acids. V lost 3 bases, J lost 0 bases, and 8 bases lay in between. Germline V gives CDR1 SGDLS, CDR2 YYNGEE. The CDR3 region is CASSATGSTDTQYF. For the CDR3, the DNA is TGTGCCAGCAGCGCCACCGGGAGCACAGATACGCAGTATTTT.

This clone is a singleton in its sample. The genes are TRBV7-2 and TRBJ2-1; D is perhaps TRBD2 (5 bases). The CDR3 spans 15 residues. Trimming took 2 bases from V and 0 from J, leaving 8 bases between them. Germline CDR1 SGHTA, CDR2 FQGNSA. CDR3 nucleotide sequence: TGTGCCAGCAGCTTATCTGGGAGCTCCTACAATGAGCAGTTCTTC. Translated: CASSLSGSSYNEQFF.

The rearrangement uses TRBV18 and TRBJ1-1, with D possibly TRBD1 on 6 matching bases. The V end lost 4 bases, the J end lost 6 bases, and 15 bases lay between the germline ends. The germline V gene has CDR1 KGHSH and CDR2 LQKENI. There are 14 residues in the CDR3. CDR3 in amino acids: CASSLEQGYAEAFF. The CDR3 DNA is TGTGCCAGCTCACTGGAACAGGGTTATGCTGAAGCTTTCTTT. The full variable domain, rest sourced from reference TRBV18 and TRBJ1-1, is NAGVMQNPRHLVRRRGQEARLRCSPMKGHSHVYWYRQLPEEGLKFMVYLQKENIIDESGMPKERFSAEFPKEGPSILRIQQVVRGDSAAYFCASSLEQGYAEAFFGQGTRLTVV.

V and J are TRBV6-2 or TRBV6-3 and TRBJ2-3, with D perhaps TRBD2 (5 bases). Trimming took 5 bases from V and 1 from J, leaving 10 bases between them. The CDR3 runs to 14 residues. CDR1 MNHEY and CDR2 SVGEGT come from the germline V gene. The CDR3 spells CASSHGLRTDTQYF. The CDR3 nucleotides read TGTGCCAGCAGTCATGGACTGCGCACAGATACGCAGTATTTT.

V usage is TRBV4-3 and J usage is TRBJ1-1; D is perhaps TRBD1 (6 bases). This CDR3 is 15 amino acids long. Germline CDR1 reads LGHNA; CDR2 reads YSLEER. Trimming cost V 2 bases and J 1 base, with 11 bases left between them. CDR3 nucleotide sequence: TGCGCCAGCAGCCAATTTCCGGGACAGAACACTGAAGCTTTCTTT. Translated: CASSQFPGQNTEAFF.

This clone was found a few times. This chain joins TRBV2 and TRBJ1-1, with D perhaps matching TRBD1 (5 bases). The germline V gene has CDR1 SNHLY and CDR2 FYNNEI. The V gene lost 2 bases and the J gene lost 1 base, with 11 bases spanning the gap. The CDR3 length is 15 residues. CDR3 amino acids: CASSEQGSGNTEAFF. The DNA for the CDR3 is TGTGCCAGCAGTGAACAGGGTTCCGGGAACACTGAAGCTTTCTTT. Full variable domain (rest looked up from reference TRBV2 and TRBJ1-1): EPEVTQTPSHQVTQMGQEVILRCVPISNHLYFYWYRQILGQKVEFLVSFYNNEISEKSEIFDDQFSVERPDGSNFTLKIRSTKLEDSAMYFCASSEQGSGNTEAFFGQGTRLTVV.

This chain joins TRBV28 and TRBJ1-2; no firm D call. The CDR3 has 14 residues. V was shortened by 5 bases and J by 1 base, with 11 bases between the two germline ends. Per germline, CDR1 MDHEN and CDR2 SYDVKM. CDR3 protein: CASSLPGVNYGYTF. The CDR3, as DNA: TGTGCCAGCAGTCTACCGGGAGTTAACTATGGCTACACCTTC.

This chain links TRBV27 with TRBJ2-1; 13 positions agree with TRBD2. Germline V gives CDR1 MNHEY, CDR2 SMNVEV (reference sequence). This CDR3 has 14 amino acids. V shed 7 bases and J 6 bases; nucleotides not matched to a gene: 3. DNA of the CDR3: TGTGCCAGCACCACTAGCGGGAGGGCCAATGAGCAGTTCTTC. Its translation is CASTTSGRANEQFF.

The chain links TRBV2 to TRBJ1-5, with D possibly being TRBD1 (6 bases). Trimming removed 7 bases from V and 0 bases from J, with 7 bases in between. Germline CDR1 reads SNHLY; CDR2 reads FYNNEI. CDR3 size: 13 residues. CDR3 DNA: TGTGCCAGCACAGGGGATAGCAATCAGCCCCAGCATTTT. It is translated as CASTGDSNQPQHF. The full variable domain, completed using reference TRBV2 and TRBJ1-5, is EPEVTQTPSHQVTQMGQEVILRCVPISNHLYFYWYRQILGQKVEFLVSFYNNEISEKSEIFDDQFSVERPDGSNFTLKIRSTKLEDSAMYFCASTGDSNQPQHFGDGTRLSIL.

V gene TRBV6-5 combines with J gene TRBJ2-7; 9 bases match TRBD1. The germline V gene has CDR1 MNHEY and CDR2 SVGAGI. The CDR3 is 14 amino acids. The ends lost 0 bases at V and 7 bases at J; junction bases unmatched: 4. CDR3 DNA sequence: TGTGCCAGCAGTTACTCCGGGACAGGGTGGGAGCAGTACTTC. The encoded protein is CASSYSGTGWEQYF.

The CDR3 coding sequence is TGTGCCAGCAGCGTTGATCAAGCGGTCCAAGGAGAGCAGTACTTC. It yields the protein CASSVDQAVQGEQYF. V gene TRBV9 combines with J gene TRBJ2-7; D may be TRBD2 (5 bases). V dropped 2 bases and J dropped 7 bases, with 19 bases sitting between them. This CDR3 region has 15 residues. Germline V gives CDR1 SGDLS, CDR2 YYNGEE.

V is TRBV19 and J is TRBJ1-2; D uncertain. Germline V gene data show CDR1 as LNHDA and CDR2 as SQIVND (reference sequence). The CDR3 has 14 residues. V gave up 1 base and J gave up 4 bases, with 10 bases separating them. The CDR3 region is CASSIGALGYGYTF. For the CDR3, the DNA is TGTGCCAGTAGTATAGGGGCCCTCGGCTATGGCTACACCTTC.

This chain joins TRBV7-3 and TRBJ2-2, with TRBD2 matching 11 bases. Trimming at V came to 5 bases and at J to 7 bases, leaving 6 bases not matched to a gene. The CDR3 has 15 amino acids. From germline, CDR1 is SGHTA and CDR2 FQGTGA. The CDR3: CASSRIAGGVGELFF. CDR3 nucleotide sequence: TGTGCCAGCAGCCGTATAGCGGGAGGGGTCGGGGAGCTGTTTTTT.

This clone was observed a handful of times. The chain carries TRBV7-9 and TRBJ2-1, with 7 nucleotides matching TRBD1. This CDR3 region has 15 residues. Trimming took 5 bases from V and 4 from J; bases not matched to a gene: 8. Germline CDR1 is SEHNR and CDR2 is FQNEAQ (reference sequence). The CDR3 DNA follows: TGTGCCAGCAGCCCAGGGGGTCTCTTATACAATGAGCAGTTCTTC. Translated, it gives CASSPGGLLYNEQFF.

The chain has TRBV28 and TRBJ1-2; weak D call: TRBD1 (5 bases). V lost 8 bases, J lost 2 bases, and 12 bases lay in between. CDR1 and CDR2 (germline): MDHEN, SYDVKM. This CDR3 has 13 amino acids. CDR3 loop: CASLTAPNYGYTF. The DNA of the CDR3 is TGTGCCAGCCTGACAGCCCCCAACTATGGCTACACCTTC.

This clone was seen just once. V and J are TRBV30 and TRBJ1-2, with TRBD1 matching over 8 bases. The CDR3 covers 15 residues. The trim removed 0 bases at V and 5 bases at J, leaving 8 bases unmatched. Germline CDR1 is GTSNPN and CDR2 is SVGIG (reference sequence). DNA for the CDR3: TGTGCCTGGAGTGTACCCCCAGGGGGCGGGTATGGCTACACCTTC. It is translated as CAWSVPPGGGYGYTF.

This clone has a single count. The V call is TRBV7-2, the J call TRBJ2-1; TRBD2 matches 13 bases. Germline CDR1 is SGHTA and CDR2 is FQGNSA. The CDR3 extends over 16 amino acids. Trimming removed 4 bases from V and 3 bases from J; junction bases left unmatched: 3. The CDR3: CASSSRTSGGYNEQFF. The CDR3 DNA follows: TGTGCCAGCAGCTCCCGGACTAGCGGGGGCTACAATGAGCAGTTCTTC.

This clone has more than one count but fewer than ten. The chain has TRBV27 and TRBJ1-5; D possibly corresponds to TRBD1 (5 bases). Germline CDR1 reads MNHEY; CDR2 reads SMNVEV (reference sequence). The CDR3 sequence is 14 residues long. Trimming left V 4 bases short and J 1 base short, with 8 bases between. CDR3 in amino acids: CASSWRDSNQPQHF. CDR3 nucleotide sequence: TGTGCCAGCAGTTGGAGGGACAGCAATCAGCCCCAGCATTTT.